This T cell receptor beta chain was documented in a study of T cell changes during pregnancy in multiple sclerosis. Generated by immunoSEQ multiplex PCR, the TCRdb table keeps only in-frame clones and is missing some. Of around 100,000 clones listed, 92% are singletons. The CDR3 extends over 15 amino acids. J was trimmed by 3 bases and V by 0 bases; bases with no gene match: 1. Per germline, CDR1 SGDLS and CDR2 YYNGEE. The sequence was obtained from a female donor with multiple sclerosis, enrolled in a pregnancy study. The starting material was peripheral blood, obtained after pregnancy. This chain links TRBV9 with TRBJ1-2; 11 nucleotides match TRBD1. The CDR3 reads CASSVGTGGYYGYTF. The DNA for the CDR3 is TGTGCCAGCAGCGTAGGGACAGGGGGCTACTATGGCTACACCTTC.